The TCR beta chain described here comes from a study of lymphopenia after photon versus proton radiotherapy. This clone came up once. Its antigen is currently unknown. The repertoire was sequenced with immunoSEQ multiplex PCR; TCRdb's copy has only in-frame clones and lacks some. The repertoire holds 25,000 to 30,000 clones, with over 80% as singletons. General study findings and limits: After lymphocyte nadir, photon-treated repertoires showed oligoclonal expansion, especially CD8+ Temra. Only patients who died were analyzed for survival; proton advantage is unproven.

This sequence was found in a middle-aged man with gastric cancer. Sequencing used peripheral blood, obtained from a patient treated with photon-based radiotherapy.

CDR3 region: CASSVGTSGGVAKNIQYF. The CDR3 DNA sequence: TGTGCCAGCAGTGTCGGGACTAGCGGGGGTGTAGCCAAAAACATTCAGTACTTC. The V and J genes are TRBV9 and TRBJ2-4; 14 bases map to TRBD2. CDR3 size: 18 residues. J lost 0 bases, V lost 5 bases, and 7 bases had no gene match. Germline V gene lookup returns CDR1 SGDLS and CDR2 YYNGEE.